This T cell receptor beta chain was sequenced during a study of blood T cell repertoires in COVID-19. Study overall: T cells, B-cell-depleted T cells, or PBMCs provided the cDNA or gDNA that served as material.

CDR3 size: 15 residues. Germline V gene data show CDR1 as MNHEY and CDR2 as SVGEGT. V shed 3 bases and J 2 bases; nucleotides not matched to a gene: 6. Sequenced by immunoSEQ multiplex PCR; TCRdb stores in-frame clones only, minus some. Of approximately 100,000 clones in the sample, roughly 81% were seen once. This receptor was identified in a human donor in a cohort sampled during active COVID-19. The V gene is TRBV6-2 or TRBV6-3, the J gene TRBJ2-5; TRBD1 agrees at 7 bases. The material sequenced was peripheral blood. In nucleotides, the CDR3 is TGTGCCAGCAGTTATTATGGGGGACAGCAAGAGACCCAGTACTTC. As protein: CASSYYGGQQETQYF.